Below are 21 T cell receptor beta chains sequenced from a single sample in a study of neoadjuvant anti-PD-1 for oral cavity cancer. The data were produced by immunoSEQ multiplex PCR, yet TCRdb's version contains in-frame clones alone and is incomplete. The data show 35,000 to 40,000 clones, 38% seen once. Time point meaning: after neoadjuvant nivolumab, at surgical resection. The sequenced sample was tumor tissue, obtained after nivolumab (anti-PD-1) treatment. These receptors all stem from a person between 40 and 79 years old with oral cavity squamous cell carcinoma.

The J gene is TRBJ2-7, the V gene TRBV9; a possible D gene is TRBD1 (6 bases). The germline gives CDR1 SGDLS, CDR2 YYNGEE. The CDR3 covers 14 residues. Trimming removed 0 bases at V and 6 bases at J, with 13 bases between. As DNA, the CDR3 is TGTGCCAGCAGCGTAGATCAGGGGACCCGCGAGCAGTACTTC. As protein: CASSVDQGTREQYF.

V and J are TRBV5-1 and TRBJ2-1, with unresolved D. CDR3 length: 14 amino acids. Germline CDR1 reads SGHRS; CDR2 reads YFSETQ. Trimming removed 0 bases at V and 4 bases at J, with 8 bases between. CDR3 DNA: TGCGCCAGCAGCTTGGGCAACGGTTACAATGAGCAGTTCTTC. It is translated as CASSLGNGYNEQFF. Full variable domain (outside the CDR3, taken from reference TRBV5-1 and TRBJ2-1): KAGVTQTPRYLIKTRGQQVTLSCSPISGHRSVSWYQQTPGQGLQFLFEYFSETQRNKGNFPGRFSGRQFSNSRSEMNVSTLELGDSALYLCASSLGNGYNEQFFGPGTRLTVL.

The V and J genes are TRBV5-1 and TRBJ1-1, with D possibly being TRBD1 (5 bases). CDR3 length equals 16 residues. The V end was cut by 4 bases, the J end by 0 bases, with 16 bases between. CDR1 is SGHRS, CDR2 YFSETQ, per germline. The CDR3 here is CASSPGDGGMNTEAFF. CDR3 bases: TGCGCCAGCAGCCCCGGGGACGGGGGGATGAACACTGAAGCTTTCTTT.

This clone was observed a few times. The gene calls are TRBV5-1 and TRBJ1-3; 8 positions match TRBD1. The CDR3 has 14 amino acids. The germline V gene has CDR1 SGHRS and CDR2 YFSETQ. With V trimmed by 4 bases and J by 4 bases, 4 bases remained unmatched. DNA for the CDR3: TGCGCCAGCAGCCTAGGGACAGGAGGAAACACCATATATTTT. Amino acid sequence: CASSLGTGGNTIYF. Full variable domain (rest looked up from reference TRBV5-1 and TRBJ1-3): KAGVTQTPRYLIKTRGQQVTLSCSPISGHRSVSWYQQTPGQGLQFLFEYFSETQRNKGNFPGRFSGRQFSNSRSEMNVSTLELGDSALYLCASSLGTGGNTIYFGEGSWLTVV.

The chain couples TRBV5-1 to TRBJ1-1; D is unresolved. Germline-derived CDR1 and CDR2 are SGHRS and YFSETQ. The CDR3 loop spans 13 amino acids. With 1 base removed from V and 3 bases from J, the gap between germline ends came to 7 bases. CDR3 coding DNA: TGCGCCAGCAGCTTGTTGCAGTACACTGAAGCTTTCTTT. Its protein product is CASSLLQYTEAFF. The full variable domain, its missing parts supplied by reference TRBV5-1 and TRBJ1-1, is KAGVTQTPRYLIKTRGQQVTLSCSPISGHRSVSWYQQTPGQGLQFLFEYFSETQRNKGNFPGRFSGRQFSNSRSEMNVSTLELGDSALYLCASSLLQYTEAFFGQGTRLTVV.

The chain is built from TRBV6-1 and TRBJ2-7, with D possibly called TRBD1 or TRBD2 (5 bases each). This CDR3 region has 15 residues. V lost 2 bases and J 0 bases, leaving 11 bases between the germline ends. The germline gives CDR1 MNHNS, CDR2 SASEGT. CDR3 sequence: CASSEPGTGSYEQYF. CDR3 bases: TGTGCCAGCAGTGAACCCGGGACGGGCTCCTACGAGCAGTACTTC.

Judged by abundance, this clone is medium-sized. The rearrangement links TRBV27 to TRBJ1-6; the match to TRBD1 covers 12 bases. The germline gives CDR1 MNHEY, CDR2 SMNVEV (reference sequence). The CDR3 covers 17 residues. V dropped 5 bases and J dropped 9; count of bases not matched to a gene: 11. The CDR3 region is CASSIPPGQGASSPLHF. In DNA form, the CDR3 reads TGTGCCAGCAGTATCCCTCCGGGACAGGGGGCAAGTTCACCCCTCCACTTT.

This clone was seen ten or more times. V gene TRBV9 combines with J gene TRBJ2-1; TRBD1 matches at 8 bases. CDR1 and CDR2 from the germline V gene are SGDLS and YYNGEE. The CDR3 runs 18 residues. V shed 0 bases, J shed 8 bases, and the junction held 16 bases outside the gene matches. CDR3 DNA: TGTGCCAGCAGCGTAGGGGCCAGGGGGCATACCGGGTCCGATGAGCAGTTCTTC. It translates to CASSVGARGHTGSDEQFF.

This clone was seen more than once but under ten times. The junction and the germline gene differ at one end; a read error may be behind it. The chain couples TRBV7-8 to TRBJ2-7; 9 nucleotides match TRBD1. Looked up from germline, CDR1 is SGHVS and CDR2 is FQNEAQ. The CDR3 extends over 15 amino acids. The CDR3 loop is CASSLRTGALYERYF. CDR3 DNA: TGTGCCAGCAGCCTTCGGACAGGGGCGCTCTACGAGCGGTACTTC.

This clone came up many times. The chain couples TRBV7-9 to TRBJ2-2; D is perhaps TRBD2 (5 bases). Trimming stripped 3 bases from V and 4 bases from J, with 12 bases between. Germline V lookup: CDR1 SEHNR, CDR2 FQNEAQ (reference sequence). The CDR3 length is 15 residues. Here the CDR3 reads CASSFHAGRTGELFF. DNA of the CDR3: TGTGCCAGCAGCTTTCATGCGGGCCGCACCGGGGAGCTGTTTTTT.

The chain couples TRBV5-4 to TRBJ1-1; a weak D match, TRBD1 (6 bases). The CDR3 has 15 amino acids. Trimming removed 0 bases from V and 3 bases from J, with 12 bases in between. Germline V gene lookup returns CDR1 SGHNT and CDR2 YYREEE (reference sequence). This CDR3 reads CASSLGGALDTEAFF. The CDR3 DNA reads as TGTGCCAGCAGCTTGGGGGGGGCGTTGGACACTGAAGCTTTCTTT.

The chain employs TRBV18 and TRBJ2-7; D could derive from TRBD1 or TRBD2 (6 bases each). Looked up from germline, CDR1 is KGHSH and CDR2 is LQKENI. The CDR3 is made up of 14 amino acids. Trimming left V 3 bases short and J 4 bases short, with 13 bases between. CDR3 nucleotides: TGTGCCAGCTCACCGGCGGGACAACCTTACGAGCAGTACTTC. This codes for CASSPAGQPYEQYF.

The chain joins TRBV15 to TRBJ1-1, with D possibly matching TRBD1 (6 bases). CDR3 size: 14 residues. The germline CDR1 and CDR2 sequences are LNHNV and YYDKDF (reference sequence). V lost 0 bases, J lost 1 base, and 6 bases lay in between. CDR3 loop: CATSREQGNTEAFF. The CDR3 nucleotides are TGTGCCACCAGCAGAGAACAGGGGAACACTGAAGCTTTCTTT.

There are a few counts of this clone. In DNA, the CDR3 is TGTGCCAGCCATAGCGGGTACCAAGAGACCCAGTACTTC. It yields the protein CASHSGYQETQYF. The chain has TRBV7-9 and TRBJ2-5, with 7 bases aligning to TRBD2. Germline CDR1 reads SEHNR; CDR2 reads FQNEAQ (reference sequence). V shed 8 bases and J 0 bases; nucleotides not matched to a gene: 3. CDR3 size: 13 residues.

CDR3 sequence (DNA): TGTGCCAGCAGCGACAGCGGGACGGCCTACGAGCAGTACTTC. This codes for CASSDSGTAYEQYF. V is TRBV5-4 and J is TRBJ2-7; 7 nucleotides match TRBD2. The germline V gene has CDR1 SGHNT and CDR2 YYREEE (reference sequence). The CDR3 has 14 residues. The trim removed 4 bases at V and 2 bases at J, leaving 6 bases unmatched.

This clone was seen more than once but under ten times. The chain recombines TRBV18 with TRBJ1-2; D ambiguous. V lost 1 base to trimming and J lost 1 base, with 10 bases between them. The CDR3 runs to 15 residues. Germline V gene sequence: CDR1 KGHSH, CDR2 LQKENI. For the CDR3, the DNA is TGTGCCAGCTCACCACAGCAGCCGAATAACTATGGCTACACCTTC. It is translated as CASSPQQPNNYGYTF.

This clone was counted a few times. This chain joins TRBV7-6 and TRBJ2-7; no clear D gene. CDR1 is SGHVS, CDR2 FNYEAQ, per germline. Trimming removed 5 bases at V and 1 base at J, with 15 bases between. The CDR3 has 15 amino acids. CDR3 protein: CASSPRYRRSYEQYF. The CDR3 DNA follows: TGTGCCAGCAGCCCCCGGTATCGTCGTTCCTACGAGCAGTACTTC. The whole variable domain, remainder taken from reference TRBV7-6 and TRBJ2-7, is GAGVSQSPRYKVTKRGQDVALRCDPISGHVSLYWYRQALGQGPEFLTYFNYEAQQDKSGLPNDRFSAERPEGSISTLTIQRTEQRDSAMYRCASSPRYRRSYEQYFGPGTRLTVT.

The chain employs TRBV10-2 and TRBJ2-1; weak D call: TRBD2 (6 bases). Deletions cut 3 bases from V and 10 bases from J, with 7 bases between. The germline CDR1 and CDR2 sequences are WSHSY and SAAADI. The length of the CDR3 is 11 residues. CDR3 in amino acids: CASSEGLEQFF. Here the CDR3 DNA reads TGCGCCAGCAGTGAAGGACTAGAGCAGTTCTTC.

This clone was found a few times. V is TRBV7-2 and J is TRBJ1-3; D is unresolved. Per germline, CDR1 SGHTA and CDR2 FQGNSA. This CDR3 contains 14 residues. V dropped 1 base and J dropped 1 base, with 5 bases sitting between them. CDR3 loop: CASSLGGSGNTIYF. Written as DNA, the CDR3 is TGTGCCAGCAGCTTAGGGGGTTCTGGAAACACCATATATTTT.

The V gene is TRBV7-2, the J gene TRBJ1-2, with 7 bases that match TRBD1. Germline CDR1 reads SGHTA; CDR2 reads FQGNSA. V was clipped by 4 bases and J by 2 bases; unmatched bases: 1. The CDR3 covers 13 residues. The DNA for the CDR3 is TGTGCCAGCAGCTCACAGGGGAACTATGGCTACACCTTC. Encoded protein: CASSSQGNYGYTF. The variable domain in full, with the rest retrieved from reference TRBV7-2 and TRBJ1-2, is GAGVSQSPSNKVTEKGKDVELRCDPISGHTALYWYRQSLGQGLEFLIYFQGNSAPDKSGLPSDRFSAERTGGSVSTLTIQRTQQEDSAVYLCASSSQGNYGYTFGSGTRLTVV.

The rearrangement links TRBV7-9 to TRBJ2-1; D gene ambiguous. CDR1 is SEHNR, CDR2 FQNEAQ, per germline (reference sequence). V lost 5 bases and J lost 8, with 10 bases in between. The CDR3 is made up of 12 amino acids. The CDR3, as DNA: TGTGCCAGCAGCCGTCGGACGGATGAGCAGTTCTTC. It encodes CASSRRTDEQFF. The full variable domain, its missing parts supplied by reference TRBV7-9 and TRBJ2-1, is DTGVSQNPRHKITKRGQNVTFRCDPISEHNRLYWYRQTLGQGPEFLTYFQNEAQLEKSRLLSDRFSAERPKGSFSTLEIQRTEQGDSAMYLCASSRRTDEQFFGPGTRLTVL.